This record looks at one T cell receptor beta chain sequence and its context. The data belong to a study of blood T cell repertoires in COVID-19. Study details: The analysed material was cDNA or gDNA that came from T cells, B-cell-depleted T cells, or PBMCs.

Germline V gene data show CDR1 as MNHEY and CDR2 as SVGAGI. The CDR3 runs to 15 residues. V was clipped by 0 bases and J by 5 bases, with 13 bases between them. Sequencing used immunoSEQ multiplex PCR; TCRdb keeps in-frame clones, though not all of them. This table has 75,000 to 100,000 clones, approximately 87% appearing once. Material: peripheral blood. This chain connects TRBV6-5 to TRBJ2-5, with a weak D call TRBD2 (5 bases). The sequence came from a human donor in a cohort sampled during active COVID-19. The chain's CDR3 is CASSYSYGSGETQYF. The CDR3 DNA is TGTGCCAGCAGTTACTCCTATGGGTCGGGGGAGACCCAGTACTTC.